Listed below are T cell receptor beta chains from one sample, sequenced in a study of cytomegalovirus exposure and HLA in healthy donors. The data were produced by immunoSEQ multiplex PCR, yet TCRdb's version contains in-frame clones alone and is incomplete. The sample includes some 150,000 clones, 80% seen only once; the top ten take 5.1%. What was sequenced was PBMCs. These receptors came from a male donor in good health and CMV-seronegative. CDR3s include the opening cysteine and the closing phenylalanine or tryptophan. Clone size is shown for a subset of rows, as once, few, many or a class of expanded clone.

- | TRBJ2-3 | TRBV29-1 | CSVEGDRRSTDTQYF
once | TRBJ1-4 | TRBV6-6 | CASSYSEGRGEKLFF
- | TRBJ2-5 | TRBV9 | CASSRTGGETQYF
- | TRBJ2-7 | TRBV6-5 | CASKKGLAGAYEQYF
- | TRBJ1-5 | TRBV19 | CASSSGGEGLHQPQHF
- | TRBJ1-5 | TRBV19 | CASRTGVGNQPQHF
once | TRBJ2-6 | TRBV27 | CASSRQSGANVLTF
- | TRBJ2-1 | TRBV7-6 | CASSPGTSGYNEQFF
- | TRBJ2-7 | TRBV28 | CASSRDSRSYEQYF
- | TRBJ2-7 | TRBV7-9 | CASAWDRGGLENEQYF
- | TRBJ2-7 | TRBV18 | CASSPRSGDTIYEQYF
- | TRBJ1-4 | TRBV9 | CASSVAPNGANEKLFF
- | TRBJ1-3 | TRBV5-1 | CASSKGNAGNTIYF
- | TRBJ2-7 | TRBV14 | CASRLRDRDEQYF
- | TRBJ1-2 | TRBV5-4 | CASSLGQGRNYGYTF
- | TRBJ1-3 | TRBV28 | CASSSGQKGSSGNTIYF
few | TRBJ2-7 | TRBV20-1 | CSVLGGGQNPF
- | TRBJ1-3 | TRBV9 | CASSLLPGNTIYF
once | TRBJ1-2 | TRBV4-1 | CASSQGGEQHF
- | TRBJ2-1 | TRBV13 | CASSFLAGGPAEVNEQFF
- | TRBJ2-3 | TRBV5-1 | CASSSPGGVRGLTDTQYF
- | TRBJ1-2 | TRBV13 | CASSLRGGGYTF
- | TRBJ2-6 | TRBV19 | CASSMRSPSGANVLTF
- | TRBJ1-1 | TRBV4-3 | CASSRLGQLNTEAFF
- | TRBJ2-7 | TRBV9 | CASSETGTGGYEQYF
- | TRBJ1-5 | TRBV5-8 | CASSSDRAYQPQHF
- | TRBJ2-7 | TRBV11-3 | CASSLGPGGSDAHEQYF
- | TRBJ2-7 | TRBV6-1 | CASGDDRVGEQYF
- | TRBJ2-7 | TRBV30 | CAWSYSYEQYF
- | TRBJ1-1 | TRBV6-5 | CASSSPPPGEAFF
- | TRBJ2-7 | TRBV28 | CASCSAGTGNYEQYF
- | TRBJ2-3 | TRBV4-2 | CASSLSPNPDTQYF
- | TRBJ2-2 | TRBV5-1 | CASSLQTGVPGELFF
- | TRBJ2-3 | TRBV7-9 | CSSSLWGLQAGTDTQYF
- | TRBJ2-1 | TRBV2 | CASSDRSRGIYNEQFF
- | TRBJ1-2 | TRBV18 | CASSPTGQGSVTF
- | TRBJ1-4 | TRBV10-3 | CAISDPGQELFF
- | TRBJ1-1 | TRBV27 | CASNLQGPNTEAFF